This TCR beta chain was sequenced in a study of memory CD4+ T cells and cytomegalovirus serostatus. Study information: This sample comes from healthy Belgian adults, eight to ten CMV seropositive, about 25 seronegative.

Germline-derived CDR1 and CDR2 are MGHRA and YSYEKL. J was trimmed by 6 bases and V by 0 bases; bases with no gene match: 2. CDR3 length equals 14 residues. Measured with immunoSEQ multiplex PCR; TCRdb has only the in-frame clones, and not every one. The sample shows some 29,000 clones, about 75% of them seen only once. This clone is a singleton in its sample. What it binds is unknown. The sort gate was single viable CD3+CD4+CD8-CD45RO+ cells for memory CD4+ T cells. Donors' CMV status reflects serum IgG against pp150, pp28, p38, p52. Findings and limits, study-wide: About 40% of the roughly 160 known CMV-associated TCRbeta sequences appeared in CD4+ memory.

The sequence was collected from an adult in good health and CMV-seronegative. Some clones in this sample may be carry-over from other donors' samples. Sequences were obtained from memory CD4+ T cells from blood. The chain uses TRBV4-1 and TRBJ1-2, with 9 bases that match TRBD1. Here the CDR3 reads CASSQEQGAHGYTF. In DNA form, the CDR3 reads TGCGCCAGCAGCCAAGAACAGGGGGCGCATGGCTACACCTTC.